This T cell receptor (beta chain) was found in a study of radiation and T cells in renal cell carcinoma. At the level of the study: Nephrectomy followed 15 Gy stereotactic body radiation by 4 weeks. Study results and caveats: Top tumor clonotypes rose in blood 2 weeks post-radiation, then contracted.

Clones were read by immunoSEQ multiplex PCR, and TCRdb kept only the in-frame ones, dropping some. The data contain 60,000 to 80,000 clones, 82% of them singletons. Regarding this clone: The antigen is unknown.

Stated time point: blood 2 weeks post-SBRT. Documented treatment: 15 Gy SBRT to primary tumor, nephrectomy 4 weeks later. After SBRT, blood was collected at 2 and 4 weeks, plus baseline. The CDR3 runs 15 residues. Trimming removed 2 bases at V and 6 bases at J, with 13 bases between. Germline V gene data show CDR1 as MNHEY and CDR2 as SVGAGI. The sample here was blood, taken from a patient whose treatment included radiotherapy and nephrectomy. This sequence originates from a man between 60 and 75 years old with renal cell carcinoma. The chain is built from TRBV6-5 and TRBJ2-2; D perhaps matches TRBD1 (6 bases). The CDR3 DNA is TGTGCCAGCAGTTACGGTTTATCAGGGGCCGGGGAGCTGTTTTTT. Protein product: CASSYGLSGAGELFF.